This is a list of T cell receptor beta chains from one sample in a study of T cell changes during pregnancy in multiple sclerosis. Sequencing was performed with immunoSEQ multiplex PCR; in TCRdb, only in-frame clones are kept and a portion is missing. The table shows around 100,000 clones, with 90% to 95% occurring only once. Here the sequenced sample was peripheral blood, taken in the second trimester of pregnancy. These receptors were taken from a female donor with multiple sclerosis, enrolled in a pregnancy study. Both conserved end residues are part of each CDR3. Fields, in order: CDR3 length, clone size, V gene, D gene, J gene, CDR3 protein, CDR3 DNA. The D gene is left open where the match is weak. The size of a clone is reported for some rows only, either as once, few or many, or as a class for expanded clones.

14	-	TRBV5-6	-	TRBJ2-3	CASSLGAVTDTQYF	TGTGCCAGCAGCTTAGGCGCGGTCACAGATACGCAGTATTTT
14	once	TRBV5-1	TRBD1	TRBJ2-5	CASSGWTGQETQYF	TGCGCCAGCAGCGGGTGGACAGGGCAAGAGACCCAGTACTTC
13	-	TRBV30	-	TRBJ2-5	CAWSVSSDSAEYF	TGTGCCTGGAGTGTATCTTCGGACTCCGCCGAGTACTTC
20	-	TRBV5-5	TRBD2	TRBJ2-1	CASSLASTSGRVTFYNEQFF	TGTGCCAGCAGCTTGGCCTCGACTAGCGGGAGGGTTACCTTCTACAATGAGCAGTTCTTC
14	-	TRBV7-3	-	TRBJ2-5	CASSLSGGTETQYF	TGTGCCAGCAGCTTAAGTGGGGGGACGGAGACCCAGTACTTC
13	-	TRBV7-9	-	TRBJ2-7	CASSLQGFSEQYF	TGTGCCAGCAGCTTACAGGGTTTTTCCGAGCAGTACTTC
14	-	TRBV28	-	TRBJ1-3	CASSLGGSGNTIYF	TGTGCCAGCAGTTTGGGGGGCTCTGGAAACACCATATATTTT
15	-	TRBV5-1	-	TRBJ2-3	CASSPRLGSTDTQYF	TGCGCCAGCAGCCCCAGACTCGGTAGCACAGATACGCAGTATTTT
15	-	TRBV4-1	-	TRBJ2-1	CASSQDAIIGDEQFF	TGCGCCAGCAGCCAAGACGCGATAATAGGGGATGAGCAGTTCTTC
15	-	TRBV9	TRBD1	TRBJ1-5	CASSPGGYSNQPQHF	TGTGCCAGCAGCCCAGGGGGTTATAGCAATCAGCCCCAGCATTTT
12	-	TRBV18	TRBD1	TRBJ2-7	CASSHRGDEQYF	TGTGCCAGCTCACACAGGGGGGACGAGCAGTACTTC
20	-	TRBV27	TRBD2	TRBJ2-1	CASSFSGTSGPWSSYNEQFF	TGTGCCAGCAGTTTCTCCGGGACTAGCGGGCCCTGGAGCTCCTACAATGAGCAGTTCTTC
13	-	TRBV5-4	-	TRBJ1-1	CASSLDYYTEAFF	TGTGCCAGCAGCTTGGACTATTACACTGAAGCTTTCTTT
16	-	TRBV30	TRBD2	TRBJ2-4	CAWSEGVSGRRDIQYF	TGTGCCTGGAGTGAGGGGGTTAGCGGGAGAAGAGACATTCAGTACTTC
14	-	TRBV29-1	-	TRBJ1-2	CSVYGYRANYGYTF	TGCAGCGTCTACGGGTACCGAGCTAACTATGGCTACACCTTC
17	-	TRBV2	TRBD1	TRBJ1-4	CASRRDRQPATNEKLFF	TGTGCCAGCAGGCGGGACAGGCAACCTGCAACTAATGAAAAACTGTTTTTT
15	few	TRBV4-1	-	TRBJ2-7	CASSKPGQRSYEQYF	TGCGCCAGCAGTAAACCGGGACAACGCTCCTACGAGCAGTACTTC
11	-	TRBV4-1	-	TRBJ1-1	CASSQAREAFF	TGCGCCAGCAGCCAAGCCCGGGAGGCTTTCTTT
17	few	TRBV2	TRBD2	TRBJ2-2	CASSELLAGGDGGELFF	TGTGCCAGCAGTGAACTTCTAGCGGGAGGGGATGGCGGGGAGCTGTTTTTT
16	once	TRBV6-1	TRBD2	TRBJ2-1	CASSEVAGSSYNEQFF	TGTGCCAGCAGTGAGGTAGCGGGAAGCTCCTACAATGAGCAGTTCTTC
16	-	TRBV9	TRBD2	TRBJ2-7	CASSNAPSGQGYEQYF	TGTGCCAGCAGCAACGCGCCTAGCGGTCAGGGCTACGAGCAGTACTTC
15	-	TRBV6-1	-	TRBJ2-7	CASSEGWRETYEQYF	TGTGCCAGCAGTGAAGGTTGGAGGGAAACCTACGAGCAGTACTTC
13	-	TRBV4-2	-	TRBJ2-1	CASSPVSYNEQFF	TGTGCCAGCAGCCCGGTCTCCTACAATGAGCAGTTCTTC
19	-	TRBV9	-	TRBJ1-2	CASSVAQGSPGPSNYGYTF	TGTGCCAGCAGCGTAGCCCAGGGGTCGCCAGGGCCATCTAACTATGGCTACACCTTC
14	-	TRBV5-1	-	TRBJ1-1	CASSLEASGGWGFF	TGCGCCAGCAGCTTGGAGGCCAGTGGGGGGTGGGGTTTCTTT
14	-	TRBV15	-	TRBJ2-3	CATSRDGARDTQYF	TGTGCCACCAGCAGAGATGGGGCGAGGGATACGCAGTATTTT
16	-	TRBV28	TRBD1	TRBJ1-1	CASSYGGQGGRSEAFF	TGTGCCAGCAGTTATGGGGGACAGGGGGGGAGGTCTGAAGCTTTCTTT
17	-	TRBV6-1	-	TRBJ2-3	CASSGAAGPLRTDTQYF	TGTGCCAGCAGTGGGGCAGCAGGGCCTTTGAGGACAGATACGCAGTATTTT
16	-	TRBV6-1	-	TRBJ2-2	CASSVEIYSNTGELFF	TGTGCCAGCAGTGTTGAAATTTACTCGAACACCGGGGAGCTGTTTTTT
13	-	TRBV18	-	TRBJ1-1	CASSYSMNTEAFF	TGTGCCAGCTCTTACTCAATGAACACTGAAGCTTTCTTT
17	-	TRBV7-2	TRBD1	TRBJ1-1	CASSLAGTGSLRTEAFF	TGTGCCAGCAGCTTAGCTGGGACAGGGAGTTTGAGGACTGAAGCTTTCTTT
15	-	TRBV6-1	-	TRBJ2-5	CASSENSAGEETQYF	TGTGCCAGCAGTGAAAACTCGGCAGGTGAGGAGACCCAGTACTTC
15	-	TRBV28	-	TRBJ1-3	CASLPRRSTGNTIYF	TGTGCCAGCCTGCCTAGAAGGTCCACTGGAAACACCATATATTTT
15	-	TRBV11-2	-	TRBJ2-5	CASSLRQATQETQYF	TGTGCCAGCAGCCTACGACAGGCCACCCAAGAGACCCAGTACTTC
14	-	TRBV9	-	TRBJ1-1	CASSFSGQPTEAFF	TGTGCCAGCAGTTTCAGCGGGCAGCCCACTGAAGCTTTCTTT
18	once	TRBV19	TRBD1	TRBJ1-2	CASSKGGSAPLPNYGYTF	TGTGCCAGTAGTAAAGGGGGCAGTGCACCACTACCTAACTATGGCTACACCTTC
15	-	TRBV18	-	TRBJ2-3	CASSPGQRGTDTQYF	TGTGCCAGCTCACCAGGGCAGCGGGGCACAGATACGCAGTATTTT
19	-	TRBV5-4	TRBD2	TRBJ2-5	CASSINVLAGGWSQETQYF	TGTGCCAGCAGCATAAACGTCCTAGCGGGAGGATGGTCACAAGAGACCCAGTACTTC
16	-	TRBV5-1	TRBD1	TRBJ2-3	CASRPRTGSYTDTQYF	TGCGCCAGCCGGCCGCGGACAGGGTCTTACACAGATACGCAGTATTTT
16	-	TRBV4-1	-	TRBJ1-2	CASSSRGGGGNYGYTF	TGCGCCAGCAGCTCCCGGGGGGGCGGCGGGAACTATGGCTACACCTTC
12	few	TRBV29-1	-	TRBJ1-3	CSARASGNTIYF	TGCAGCGCCAGGGCCTCTGGAAACACCATATATTTT
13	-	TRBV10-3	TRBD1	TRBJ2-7	CATVEGGLYEQYF	TGTGCCACCGTAGAAGGGGGCCTCTACGAGCAGTACTTC
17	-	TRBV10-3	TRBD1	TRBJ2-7	CAITKHMDRGRPYEQYF	TGTGCCATCACCAAACATATGGACAGGGGACGACCCTACGAGCAGTACTTC
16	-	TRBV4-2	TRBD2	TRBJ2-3	CASSQDLAGDRDTQYF	TGTGCCAGCAGCCAAGATCTAGCGGGAGATCGGGATACGCAGTATTTT
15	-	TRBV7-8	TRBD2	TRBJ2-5	CASSFLREVKETQYF	TGTGCCAGCAGCTTCCTGCGGGAGGTAAAAGAGACCCAGTACTTC
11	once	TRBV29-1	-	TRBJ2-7	CSVVTGYEQYF	TGCAGCGTAGTGACGGGCTACGAGCAGTACTTC
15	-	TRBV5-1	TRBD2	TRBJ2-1	CASSLRSSGDNEQFF	TGCGCCAGCAGCTTGCGCTCTAGCGGGGACAATGAGCAGTTCTTC
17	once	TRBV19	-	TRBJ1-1	CASRPTPGGARNTEAFF	TGTGCCAGTAGACCCACCCCCGGGGGAGCGAGGAACACTGAAGCTTTCTTT
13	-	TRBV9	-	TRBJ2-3	CASSPVLDDTQYF	TGTGCCAGCAGCCCTGTACTAGACGATACGCAGTATTTT
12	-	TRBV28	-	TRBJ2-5	CASSITTKTQYF	TGTGCCAGCAGTATTACTACCAAGACCCAGTACTTC
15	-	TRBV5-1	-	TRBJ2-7	CASSLMEGQWSEQYF	TGCGCCAGCAGCTTGATGGAGGGCCAATGGTCCGAGCAGTACTTC
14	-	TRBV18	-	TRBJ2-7	CASSPNPQGYEQYF	TGTGCCAGCTCACCGAACCCGCAGGGGTACGAGCAGTACTTC
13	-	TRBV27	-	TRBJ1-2	CASSYNRAEGYTF	TGTGCCAGCAGTTATAACAGGGCTGAGGGCTACACCTTC
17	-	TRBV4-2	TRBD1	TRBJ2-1	CASSPRGISDLYNEQFF	TGTGCCAGCAGTCCCAGGGGGATCAGCGACCTTTACAATGAGCAGTTCTTC